This entry concerns a single TCR beta chain. Its antigen is as yet unknown. The ends were cut back, 4 bases at V and 7 bases at J, with 13 bases in the middle. CDR3 length: 14 residues. CDR1 and CDR2 (germline): LNHDA, SQIVND (reference sequence). Researchers ran the PCR with 60 Vbeta and 13 Jbeta primers. Generated by immunoSEQ multiplex PCR, the TCRdb table keeps only in-frame clones and is missing some. The repertoire holds about 210,000 clones, with around 83% as singletons. These data originate in a study of cytomegalovirus exposure and HLA in healthy donors. Study as a whole: An early data release held some 89 million unique TCRs from HLA-typed donors.

Notes on the study in general: An assumption of roughly uniform sequencing depth across donors underlay the presence/absence analyses. After further analysis at a later stage, 16,951 TCR beta sequences were associated with HLA alleles at 0.05 false discovery rate. Sequencing probably produced one cluster of sequence variants that were highly shared.

Sequenced material: PBMCs. V gene TRBV19 combines with J gene TRBJ2-2; possibly TRBD2 for D (6 bases). This receptor was obtained from a woman aged 50 to 60 in good health and CMV-seropositive. CDR3 DNA: TGTGCCAGTAGTACCTCAGGGACTGGCGGGGAGCTGTTTTTT. It is translated as CASSTSGTGGELFF.